The entry that follows covers one TCR beta chain sequence. What it recognizes is unknown. Clones were read by immunoSEQ multiplex PCR, and TCRdb kept only the in-frame ones, dropping some. The sample lists around 160,000 clones; 91% were seen once. The CDR3 is 14 amino acids. Germline V CDR1 and CDR2: SGHTA, FQGNSA. The V gene end was trimmed by 6 bases and the J gene end by 9 bases; junction bases not matched to a gene: 7. The data originate from a study of cytomegalovirus exposure and HLA in healthy donors. Study-level points and caveats: A few CMV-associated chains proved CMV antigen-specific in vitro. Altogether, more than 150 TCR beta chains were recorded as cytomegalovirus-associated.

The specimen was PBMCs. This chain joins TRBV7-2 and TRBJ2-1; 11 positions match TRBD2. This clonotype originated in a woman in her late teens or twenties in good health and CMV-seropositive. CDR3 region: CASSNSGRAVEQFF. As DNA, the CDR3 is TGTGCCAGCAGTAATAGCGGGAGGGCGGTTGAGCAGTTCTTC.